What follows are 28 T cell receptor beta chains derived from one specimen sequenced in a study of T cells in Graves' hyperthyroidism and ophthalmopathy. RNA transcripts served as the template for amplifying TCR beta CDR3 regions. HTBI primers were the set used in a first-round RT-PCR of the TCR CDR3. A single record per CDR3 protein comes from TCRdb applying MiXCR to the multiplex PCR reads. The sample carries over 500,000 distinct CDR3 sequences, 14% recorded once. Sample: blood. The source is a woman between 35 and 50 years old with Graves' hyperthyroidism.

The chain has TRBV6-2 or TRBV6-3 and TRBJ2-2; 7 nucleotides agree with TRBD1. After removal of 7 bases from V and 2 bases from J, the junction contained 13 bases not matched to a gene. CDR1 and CDR2 from the germline V gene are MNHEY and SVGEGT. CDR3 length: 17 residues. DNA for the CDR3: TGTGCCAGCACCCCCCTGCCCGGGACAGCTAACACCGGGGAGCTGTTTTTT. Protein sequence: CASTPLPGTANTGELFF.

This clonotype has just a few counts. V is TRBV6-7 and J is TRBJ2-7; 11 bases are shared with TRBD2. TRBV6-7 counts as an open reading frame of uncertain function. V trimming: 7 bases; J trimming: 3 bases; junction bases outside the gene matches: 11. The CDR3 length is 16 residues. The CDR3 loop reads CASTQLGLAEGYEQYF. CDR3 in DNA: TGTGCCAGCACCCAATTGGGACTAGCGGAGGGCTACGAGCAGTACTTC.

The chain combines TRBV6-1 with TRBJ1-6, with D maybe TRBD1 (5 bases). Trimming pared 2 bases from V and 8 bases from J, leaving 10 bases between. The CDR3 loop spans 14 amino acids. CDR1 MNHNS and CDR2 SASEGT come from the germline V gene. CDR3 residues: CASSESGRDSPLHF. The CDR3 DNA is TGTGCCAGCAGTGAATCAGGGAGAGATTCACCCCTCCACTTT.

Ten or more counts support this clonotype. The chain has TRBV30 and TRBJ1-4; D unresolved. V was pared by 0 bases and J by 8 bases, with 10 bases between. The CDR3 is 13 residues long. CDR1 GTSNPN and CDR2 SVGIG come from the germline V gene (reference sequence). The DNA of the CDR3 is TGTGCCTGGAGTGTACGGCCCCAAGAAAAACTGTTTTTT. It encodes CAWSVRPQEKLFF.

V and J are TRBV20-1 and TRBJ2-1, with D possibly being TRBD2 (5 bases). V lost 1 base and J 4 bases, leaving 5 bases between the germline ends. CDR3 length: 12 amino acids. Germline lookup yields CDR1 DFQATT and CDR2 SNEGSKA (reference sequence). The CDR3 protein is CSARAGYNEQFF. The CDR3 nucleotides are TGCAGTGCTAGAGCGGGGTACAATGAGCAGTTCTTC.

The table lists this clonotype with a few counts. The rearrangement uses TRBV5-8 and TRBJ2-7; D perhaps matches TRBD1 (6 bases). The CDR3 length is 15 residues. Germline values: CDR1 SGHTS, CDR2 YDEGEE. Trimming took off 3 bases at V and 0 bases at J, with 13 bases between the two ends. The CDR3 DNA sequence: TGTGCCAGCAGCTCCATACAGGGCCTCTCCTACGAGCAGTACTTC. This sequence encodes CASSSIQGLSYEQYF.

The CDR3 region is CASSTHGTGQETQYF. CDR3 in DNA: TGTGCCAGTAGTACCCACGGGACAGGCCAAGAGACCCAGTACTTC. The chain joins TRBV19 to TRBJ2-5; 8 positions match TRBD1. The CDR3 consists of 15 residues. The ends lost 4 bases at V and 1 base at J; junction bases unmatched: 5. Germline-derived CDR1 and CDR2 are LNHDA and SQIVND (reference sequence). The complete variable domain, with remaining parts taken from reference TRBV19 and TRBJ2-5, reads DGGITQSPKYLFRKEGQNVTLSCEQNLNHDAMYWYRQDPGQGLRLIYYSQIVNDFQKGDIAEGYSVSREKKESFPLTVTSAQKNPTAFYLCASSTHGTGQETQYFGPGTRLLVL.

This clonotype was detected ten times or more. The chain carries TRBV20-1 and TRBJ2-1, with TRBD2 matching 9 bases. The CDR3 consists of 14 residues. CDR1 DFQATT and CDR2 SNEGSKA come from the germline V gene (reference sequence). With 4 bases clipped from V and 8 bases from J, the junction kept 9 bases outside the gene matches. The CDR3: CSAMAGGPKDEQFF. Written as DNA, the CDR3 is TGCAGTGCTATGGCGGGAGGGCCTAAGGATGAGCAGTTCTTC.

The table lists this clonotype with many counts. The V gene is TRBV5-1, the J gene TRBJ2-7; 10 positions match TRBD1. Germline CDR1 SGHRS, CDR2 YFSETQ. The length of the CDR3 is 16 residues. After removal of 3 bases from V and 0 bases from J, the junction contained 6 bases not matched to a gene. The CDR3 sequence is CASSSGTGASSYEQYF. For the CDR3, the DNA is TGCGCCAGCAGCTCCGGGACAGGGGCAAGCTCCTACGAGCAGTACTTC.

This clonotype showed up many times. The chain combines TRBV5-1 with TRBJ2-7, with 10 bases lining up with TRBD2. Per the germline V gene, CDR1 is SGHRS and CDR2 is YFSETQ. The CDR3 runs to 16 residues. Trimming at V came to 4 bases and at J to 5 bases, leaving 12 bases not matched to a gene. In DNA form, the CDR3 reads TGCGCCAGCAGCGCCTTGTCTAGCGGGAGTTCCCACGAGCAGTACTTC. Protein sequence: CASSALSSGSSHEQYF.

This clonotype appeared many times. The rearrangement links TRBV11-1 to TRBJ1-2; no firm D call. The CDR3 is 14 residues long. Trimming took 5 bases from V and 0 from J, leaving 10 bases between them. Germline V gene sequence: CDR1 SGHAT, CDR2 FQDESV (reference sequence). The CDR3 bases are TGTGCCAGCAGCGCCCAACAAGCTAACTATGGCTACACCTTC. Protein product: CASSAQQANYGYTF.

This sequence joins TRBV4-1 and TRBJ2-3, with TRBD2 matching 9 bases. V was clipped by 2 bases and J by 1 base; unmatched bases: 4. Germline CDR1 MGHRA, CDR2 YSYEKL. The CDR3 covers 16 residues. CDR3: CASSQITSGRTDTQYF. CDR3 coding DNA: TGCGCCAGCAGCCAAATAACTAGCGGGCGCACAGATACGCAGTATTTT.

The V gene is TRBV3-1, the J gene TRBJ2-1; 8 nucleotides line up with TRBD2. Trimming took 7 bases from V and 9 from J; bases not matched to a gene: 11. The CDR3 sequence is 14 residues long. CDR1 and CDR2 from the germline V gene are LGHDT and YNNKEL (reference sequence). The CDR3: CASNPGLGSLEQFF. The CDR3 DNA is TGTGCCAGCAACCCGGGACTAGGTAGTCTTGAGCAGTTCTTC.

Written as DNA, the CDR3 is TGCGCCAGCAGTTTACAGGGGGACCACCGCTCTGGAAACACCATATATTTT. Translated, it gives CASSLQGDHRSGNTIYF. The chain is built from TRBV5-1 and TRBJ1-3, with 8 bases identical to TRBD1. CDR1 SGHRS and CDR2 YFSETQ come from the germline V gene. The trim removed 5 bases at V and 0 bases at J, leaving 10 bases unmatched. This CDR3 contains 17 residues.

CDR3 DNA: TGTGCCAGTAGTATTGAAGGCAGGGGGCTGGCGGAAAATAAAGAGACCCAGTACTTC. It yields the protein CASSIEGRGLAENKETQYF. V is TRBV19 and J is TRBJ2-5; 8 nucleotides line up with TRBD1. Trimming removed 3 bases from V and 3 bases from J; junction bases left unmatched: 18. CDR1 and CDR2 from the germline V gene are LNHDA and SQIVND (reference sequence). The CDR3 length is 19 residues.

The J gene is TRBJ1-4, the V gene TRBV18; D may be TRBD1 (5 bases). Germline V lookup: CDR1 KGHSH, CDR2 LQKENI. Trimming took off 6 bases at V and 3 bases at J, with 20 bases between the two ends. The CDR3 runs 17 residues. CDR3 sequence (DNA): TGTGCCAGCTCCGGGTCGTTACTGGGGACGTCTAATGAAAAACTGTTTTTT. Protein product: CASSGSLLGTSNEKLFF.

The chain recombines TRBV6-4 with TRBJ2-2; TRBD2 aligns across 8 bases. This CDR3 is built from 17 residues. J was trimmed by 6 bases and V by 6 bases; bases with no gene match: 15. Germline CDR1 MRHNA, CDR2 SNTAGT. The CDR3 spells CASRPSDGYGGAGELFF. Here the CDR3 DNA reads TGTGCCAGCAGGCCATCCGATGGTTACGGGGGGGCCGGGGAGCTGTTTTTT.

This clonotype appeared a few times. The chain couples TRBV4-1 to TRBJ2-1, with 13 bases identical to TRBD2. This CDR3 has 17 residues. Looked up from germline, CDR1 is MGHRA and CDR2 is YSYEKL. Trimming cost V 0 bases and J 10 bases; bases outside gene matches: 9. The CDR3 sequence is CASSQEPLAGGPREQFF. CDR3 DNA: TGCGCCAGCAGCCAAGAACCACTAGCGGGAGGGCCGCGAGAGCAGTTCTTC.

J is TRBJ2-2 and V is TRBV6-2 or TRBV6-3; 10 bases align to TRBD2. The CDR3 contains 18 residues. Germline CDR1 MNHEY, CDR2 SVGEGT. Losses at the gene ends were 6 bases for V and 4 bases for J; bases not matched to a gene: 14. The CDR3 spells CASSSVSGRALATGELFF. CDR3 nucleotide sequence: TGTGCCAGCAGCTCGGTCAGCGGGAGGGCCCTCGCCACCGGGGAGCTGTTTTTT.

Of note for this clonotype: The junction departs from the called germline gene at one end, perhaps through a read error. The chain employs TRBV6-2 or TRBV6-3 and TRBJ2-1, with 11 nucleotides matching TRBD2. CDR1 is MNHEY and CDR2 is SVGEGT in the germline V gene. The CDR3 has 17 residues. CDR3 nucleotides: TGTGCCGGCAGTTACTCGAGCAGGGGCCTAGCGGGAGGTGAGCAGTTCTTC. Encoded protein: CAGSYSSRGLAGGEQFF.

This clonotype was seen at least ten times. V and J are TRBV30 and TRBJ2-7, with TRBD2 identical over 11 bases. Germline V gene lookup returns CDR1 GTSNPN and CDR2 SVGIG (reference sequence). The trim removed 2 bases at V and 5 bases at J, leaving 8 bases unmatched. This CDR3 region has 15 residues. Here the CDR3 reads CAWSPSLAGGHEQYF. As DNA, the CDR3 is TGTGCCTGGAGTCCCTCTCTAGCGGGAGGCCACGAGCAGTACTTC.

This clonotype has ten or more counts. The chain has TRBV27 and TRBJ2-5; D gene unclear. From germline, CDR1 is MNHEY and CDR2 SMNVEV (reference sequence). V lost 4 bases and J 0 bases, leaving 6 bases between the germline ends. There are 13 residues in the CDR3. CDR3 bases: TGTGCCAGCAGTTCCACGTACCAAGAGACCCAGTACTTC. Translated, it gives CASSSTYQETQYF.

This clonotype appeared many times. The rearrangement joins TRBV18 to TRBJ2-7, with a possible D match to TRBD2 (6 bases). CDR1 is KGHSH and CDR2 is LQKENI in the germline V gene. The CDR3 loop spans 15 amino acids. V lost 5 bases and J 0 bases, leaving 14 bases between the germline ends. DNA for the CDR3: TGTGCCAGCTCAGCAGGTGCGGGAAACTCCTACGAGCAGTACTTC. Its translation: CASSAGAGNSYEQYF. Combining the CDR3 with reference TRBV18 and TRBJ2-7 gives the whole variable domain NAGVMQNPRHLVRRRGQEARLRCSPMKGHSHVYWYRQLPEEGLKFMVYLQKENIIDESGMPKERFSAEFPKEGPSILRIQQVVRGDSAAYFCASSAGAGNSYEQYFGPGTRLTVT.

This clonotype was observed a handful of times. This chain links TRBV20-1 with TRBJ1-5; D not resolved. CDR1 and CDR2 (germline): DFQATT, SNEGSKA (reference sequence). There are 12 residues in the CDR3. The V gene lost 2 bases and the J gene lost 5 bases, with 7 bases spanning the gap. The CDR3 DNA sequence: TGCAGTGCTAGAAATGGTTATCAGCCCCAGCATTTT. Its translation is CSARNGYQPQHF.

The V call is TRBV9, the J call TRBJ1-1; no definite D call. The length of the CDR3 is 13 residues. Trimming took 0 bases from V and 5 from J, leaving 8 bases between them. The germline gives CDR1 SGDLS, CDR2 YYNGEE. CDR3 sequence (DNA): TGTGCCAGCAGCGTAGAGGCCCGGACTGAAGCTTTCTTT. Protein: CASSVEARTEAFF.

This clonotype showed up many times. The genes are TRBV6-1 and TRBJ2-7; 8 nucleotides align to TRBD1. V lost 6 bases to trimming and J lost 4 bases; unmatched junction nucleotides: 8. Germline lookup yields CDR1 MNHNS and CDR2 SASEGT. The CDR3 extends over 14 amino acids. The CDR3 region is CASSGGQGFYEQYF. Written as DNA, the CDR3 is TGTGCCAGCAGCGGAGGACAGGGCTTTTACGAGCAGTACTTC.

CDR3 bases: TGTGCCAGCAGTTACCGCAGGACTAGCGGCTACAATGAGCAGTTCTTC. Translating it yields CASSYRRTSGYNEQFF. V gene TRBV6-6 combines with J gene TRBJ2-1; 10 bases line up with TRBD2. The germline CDR1 and CDR2 sequences are MNHNY and SVGAGI (reference sequence). The CDR3 extends over 16 amino acids. V was pared by 2 bases and J by 3 bases, with 4 bases of the junction left unmatched.

This clonotype has a count of ten or more. This chain uses TRBV28 with TRBJ2-1; 9 bases fit TRBD2. The germline gives CDR1 MDHEN, CDR2 SYDVKM. The CDR3 length is 16 residues. V lost 4 bases, J lost 3 bases, and 7 bases stayed unmatched. The CDR3 DNA reads as TGTGCCAGCAGTTCACCCGGGACTAGCAGCTACAATGAGCAGTTCTTC. As protein: CASSSPGTSSYNEQFF.